This TCR beta chain was sequenced for a study of blood T cell repertoires in COVID-19. In the study overall: The study drew acute and convalescent COVID-19 samples from the United States, Italy and Spain. PBMCs, B-cell-depleted T cells, or T cells were the source of the cDNA or gDNA that made up the material.

Per the authors' pipeline: Estimation of nucleated cell counts relied on the amplification of reference gene primers. Produced via immunoSEQ multiplex PCR; TCRdb's table is partial and in-frame only. That table is the source of V, J and clone size, and D and trimming were worked out from the DNA. The sample lists roughly 380,000 clones, approximately 81% occurring once. The V end lost 6 bases, the J end lost 5 bases, and 8 bases lay between the germline ends. Germline CDR1 MNHEY, CDR2 SMNVEV (reference sequence). The CDR3 consists of 13 residues. Input material: peripheral blood. The V call is TRBV27, the J call TRBJ1-6, with D uncertain. The sequence derives from a woman aged 18-29 years with acute or convalescent COVID-19. This CDR3 is CASSERDNSPLHF. The CDR3 DNA is TGTGCCAGCAGCGAACGGGATAATTCACCCCTCCACTTT.